This T cell receptor beta chain was identified in a study of blood T cell repertoires in COVID-19. Study at large: Some COVID-19 samples were acute and others convalescent; all came from the United States, Italy and Spain.

This study enrolled people aged 18 to 89 from around 26 US geographic areas. Categorization into cohorts depended on clinical history that participants reported. The study counted Cohort 3 donors as recovered given two negative PCRs, clearance, or symptom resolution. Germline trimming cut 6 bases from V and 2 bases from J; bases unmatched to any gene: 5. Germline V lookup: CDR1 SNHLY, CDR2 FYNNEI. CDR3 size: 14 residues. This table comes from immunoSEQ multiplex PCR, and its TCRdb copy is limited to in-frame clones, with some not included. Of about 320,000 clones listed, 70% to 90% are singletons. Sequencing was done on a sample of PBMCs or T cells enriched from blood (not recorded which). The chain recombines TRBV2 with TRBJ2-7; 9 nucleotides match TRBD2. This sequence originates from a woman younger than 45 who had recovered from COVID-19. CDR3 in amino acids: CASSGAGGTYEQYF. The CDR3 bases are TGTGCCAGCAGCGGGGCGGGGGGGACCTACGAGCAGTACTTC.